The source of this TCR beta chain is a study of cytomegalovirus exposure and HLA in healthy donors (dated by TCRdb to between 2016 and 2019). Study-level background: An earlier analysis of about 530 of the donors reported 250 to 350 Gb of sequence data and 95 million to 140 million unique TCR beta sequences obtained from 150 million to 200 million T cells. About 320 gigabases of sequencing data and tens of millions of unique TCR sequences were included in an early release covering several hundred HLA-typed donors. The genetic ancestry cluster associated with self-reported Caucasian donors included 80% to 90% of the 300 to 450 genotyped donors. The study aimed to test whether cataloging public T cell receptors could reveal signatures of past pathogen exposure. Using immunosequencing, the study profiled T cell repertoires from approximately 700 subjects and related those repertoires to cytomegalovirus serostatus. Besides the first cohort of around 700 subjects, a separate validation cohort made up of 120 different subjects was used. To predict cytomegalovirus infection status, the study combined high-throughput TCR immunosequencing, statistical association of individual TCRs with disease status, and machine learning. A later analysis re-examined previously published TCR beta repertoires from several hundred donors and added high-resolution HLA genotyping to investigate patterns of TCR occurrence. Rather than using new phenotypic data, the later analysis identified candidate immune exposures from TCR beta sequences and from how often those sequences occurred across donors. In an earlier analysis of 587 of the donors, high-throughput TCR beta sequencing was used to judge whether each TCR beta V gene segment behaved as functional or pseudogenic. Alongside the repertoire data, information on donor age, sex, ethnicity and CMV serostatus was compiled. A later genetic analysis took genome-wide SNP genotypes for about three fifths of the 666 donors and used that subset as a discovery cohort. All discovery cohort repertoires had been generated using a single sequencing platform. HLA typing covered class I and class II loci at four-digit resolution. Typing coverage varied by locus: about 620-630 donors for A, B, C, DRB1 and DQB1; 522 for DQA1; around 610 for DPA1; approximately 470 for DPB1. Because of strong linkage in the cohort, roughly five DR-DQ haplotypes were treated as single units for association and clustering. Among 300 to 500 genotyped donors of the cohort, an average of around 250,000 unique TCR beta nucleotide sequences was sequenced per donor, of which 15% to 20% were non-productive. Broader findings and caveats from the paper: The study gave a list of about 170 TCR beta chains associated with cytomegalovirus. In a later genetic analysis, fewer N-insertions in productive TCRs were reported among donors in an Asian-associated ancestry cluster than the roughly 700-donor mean. A cluster of highly shared sequence variants was judged likely to represent a technical artifact of the sequencing pipeline. Immune exposure information for the cohort was limited to CMV serostatus. In an earlier analysis of 500 to 650 of the donors, most TCR beta V segments appeared in productive rearrangements about 87% or about 30% of the time, broadly matching IMGT annotations. Several of the top co-occurrence clusters appeared to be linked to parvovirus B19, influenza, CMV and Epstein-Barr virus, according to a later analysis. V-gene and J-gene trimming of TCR beta chains was associated with a missense DCLRE1C variant in a later genetic analysis, and the association was replicated in an independent cohort. It was suggested by the authors that the approach could potentially be generalized to other disease states and immunological phenotypes. In a later analysis, the rate of TCR association differed among HLA loci, with DRB1 alleles having the most associated TCRs and HLA-C alleles having the fewest. Seventeen rarely observed V segments, including chromosome 9 orphons, were excluded from the earlier analysis of just under 600 of the donors because counts were too low. At a false discovery rate of 0.05, a later analysis linked around 17,000 TCR beta sequences to specific HLA alleles. A further reported finding was that TCR beta sequences accurately predicted the HLA-A and HLA-B alleles for most subjects in the first cohort. Strong co-occurrence of HLA alleles, especially DR and DQ, made assigning TCR associations to individual alleles difficult. Because the 87-base-pair reads could not distinguish some IMGT-functional V segments, including TRBV6-2 and TRBV6-3, those segments were excluded. Most CMV-associated TCR beta chains appeared to be HLA-restricted in a later analysis, and the HLA associations seemed to be driven largely by CMV exposure. Linkage disequilibrium might explain the correlated functional status among segregating V segments, but an unknown experimental factor could not be ruled out. Roughly uniform sequencing depth across donors was assumed in presence/absence analyses, although this assumption may not hold. A later analysis found that HLA-associated TCR beta chains were more clonally expanded and had lower generation probabilities than equally common non-associated chains. In vitro tests confirmed that a few of the cytomegalovirus-associated TCR beta chains recognize cytomegalovirus antigens. Across donors, most TCR sequences were observed very rarely, whereas some public TCRs were present in many individuals. Because some donors lacked HLA typing at each locus, the association tests relied only on the typed subset. In both the original and validation cohorts, the classifier was reported to diagnose cytomegalovirus status with high specificity and sensitivity. Only TCR beta chains were sequenced in this cohort, and the absence of alpha or paired-chain data limited detectable features.

Taken from the germline V gene, the CDR1 and CDR2 loops are ENHRY and SYGVKD. A distance of 13 bases separates the germline ends of V and J, which lose 2 bases and 6 bases respectively. The CDR3 contains 14 residues, cysteine and phenylalanine counted. The CDR3 DNA has 42 bases and is translated from base 1. In total, roughly 710 healthy bone marrow donors made up the cohort. Cohort members were all nominally healthy when sampled, although unrecorded immune exposures were likely present. The donor was CMV seronegative and belonged to the group of more than 300 seronegative cohort members. A peripheral blood sample was provided by each donor, and peripheral blood mononuclear cells were used for TCR beta sequencing. Genomic DNA extraction from the blood cell samples was performed with the Qiagen DNeasy Blood Extraction Kit. A word on this clone: Its antigen is unknown. No base quality values were provided; no much bigger clone lies one nucleotide off.

Library generation was performed with the immunoSEQ multiplex PCR assay. For the multiplex PCR, a mixture combining 60 forward primers for TCR Vbeta segments and 13 reverse primers for TCR Jbeta segments was used. Amplification of the CDR3 region of rearranged TCR beta genes was performed with a multiplex PCR assay on genomic DNA. On the Illumina HiSeq System, the amplified TCR beta libraries were sequenced as 87-base-pair reads. The original pipeline was this. A later analysis tallied around 82 million unique TCR beta chains across the 666 repertoires, and some 10 million of those chains were shared by two or more donors. A nearest-neighbor algorithm error-corrected the raw reads and collapsed the reads into unique sequences, merging closely related sequences to remove PCR and sequencing errors. To assign V, D and J gene segments, CDR3 sequences were aligned to IMGT reference sequences. For a sequence to be retained, at least a six-nucleotide match to both a V gene segment and a J gene segment was required. A rearrangement was called productive if the CDR3 had no stop codons and remained in frame with V and J, and every other rearrangement was called non-productive. CDR3 was defined by IMGT convention, running from the second conserved V-encoded cysteine to the conserved J-encoded phenylalanine. The earlier analysis of 500 to 650 of the donors excluded any sequence lacking an unambiguous match to a single V gene segment. In an earlier analysis of approximately 500 of the donors, a V segment was called functional when productive rearrangements were above 56.7%, and segregating when the standard deviation between donors exceeded 5%. A statistical classification framework was built to diagnose cytomegalovirus status from the catalog of TCR beta chain sequences. In a later analysis, V and J genes were assigned by comparing TCR nucleotide sequences against IMGT/GENE-DB human TR gene sequences. In a later analysis, CDR3 sequences and most-parsimonious VDJ recombination scenarios were assigned using the TCRdist pipeline. A later analysis defined each TCR beta chain by its CDR3 amino acid sequence plus V-gene family, and excluded reads lacking a unique V-gene family. In a later analysis, several hundred highly shared, low-generation-probability nucleotide sequences were removed to address suspected cross-contamination and a sequencing artifact. In a later analysis, a clonal expansion index for each public chain was calculated from normalized within-repertoire ranks of inferred template counts. In a later analysis, generation probabilities were computed with a VDJ recombination model fitted to out-of-frame rearrangements, and the resulting probabilities were checked against IGoR. In a later analysis, hypergeometric tests were used to score TCR-TCR, TCR-HLA and TCR-CMV co-occurrence, with a repertoire-size bias correction applied to TCR pairs. False discovery rates were estimated in a later analysis by permuting HLA or CMV assignments 20 times. In a later analysis, co-occurring TCRs were grouped with DBSCAN, and TCRdist sequence similarity was added when clustering was performed within HLA-allele-positive subsets. For co-occurrence clustering, repertoires with fewer than 30,000 or more than 120,000 public chains were excluded, along with five repertoires with anomalous nucleotide sharing. TCRdb retrieved this table from immuneACCESS and kept in-frame rearrangements only. Not all clones are present; in checked studies, unresolved V genes account for under half, and no reason is known for the remainder. The DNA gave D and trimming, while V, J and clone size come from that table. The sample table lists more than 85,000 clones, 70% to 90% of them with a count of one. Approximately 2.8% of the sample belongs to the ten largest clones.

The sequence derives from a man between 35 and 55 years old in good health and CMV-seronegative. Sequencing was performed on PBMCs. The V and J segments used are TRBV10-3 and TRBJ1-2, with the identity of the D gene unclear. The sequenced DNA: TGTGCCATCAGTGAGGTGGGCAGCTTCGATGGCTACACCTTC. Translated, it reads CAISEVGSFDGYTF.